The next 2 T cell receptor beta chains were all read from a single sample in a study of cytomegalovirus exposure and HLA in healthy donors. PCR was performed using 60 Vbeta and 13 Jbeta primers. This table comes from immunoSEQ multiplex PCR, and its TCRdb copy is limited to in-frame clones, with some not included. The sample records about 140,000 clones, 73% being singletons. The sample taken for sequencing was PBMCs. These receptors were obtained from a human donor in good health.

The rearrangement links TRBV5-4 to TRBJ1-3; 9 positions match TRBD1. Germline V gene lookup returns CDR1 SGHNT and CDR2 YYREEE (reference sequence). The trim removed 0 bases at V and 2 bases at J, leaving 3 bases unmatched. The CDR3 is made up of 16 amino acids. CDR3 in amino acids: CASSLDGTGTGNTIYF. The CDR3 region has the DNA TGTGCCAGCAGCTTGGATGGGACAGGGACTGGAAACACCATATATTTT. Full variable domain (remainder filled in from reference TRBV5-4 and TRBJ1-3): ETGVTQSPTHLIKTRGQQVTLRCSSQSGHNTVSWYQQALGQGPQFIFQYYREEENGRGNFPPRFSGLQFPNYSSELNVNALELDDSALYLCASSLDGTGTGNTIYFGEGSWLTVV.

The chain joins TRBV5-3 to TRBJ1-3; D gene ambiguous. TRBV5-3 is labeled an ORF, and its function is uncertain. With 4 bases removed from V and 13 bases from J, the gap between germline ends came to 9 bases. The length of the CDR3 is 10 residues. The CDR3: CARSRSLIYF. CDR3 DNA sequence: TGTGCCAGAAGCCGGAGCCTAATATATTTT.